This TCR beta chain was identified during a study of blood T cell repertoires in COVID-19. At the level of the study: Sources were T cells, B-cell-depleted T cells, or PBMCs; the material itself was cDNA or gDNA.

CDR1 SGHTA and CDR2 FQGNSA come from the germline V gene. V gave up 5 bases and J gave up 5 bases, with 19 bases separating them. The length of the CDR3 is 15 residues. TCRdb keeps only in-frame clones here, not all; method: immunoSEQ multiplex PCR. The sample yields 150,000 to 200,000 clones, around four fifths seen once. The study drew participants aged 18 to 89 years from under 30 US areas. Resolution of symptoms, clearance, or two negative PCRs was present in recovered Cohort 3 donors. This clonotype was obtained from a woman between 50 and 59 years old who had recovered from COVID-19. V usage is TRBV7-2 and J usage is TRBJ2-7; maybe TRBD1 (6 bases). Material: PBMCs or T cells enriched from blood (not recorded which). CDR3 sequence (DNA): TGTGCCAGCAGCGTAAGGACAGCCCGACACAACGAGCAGTACTTC. Its protein is CASSVRTARHNEQYF.